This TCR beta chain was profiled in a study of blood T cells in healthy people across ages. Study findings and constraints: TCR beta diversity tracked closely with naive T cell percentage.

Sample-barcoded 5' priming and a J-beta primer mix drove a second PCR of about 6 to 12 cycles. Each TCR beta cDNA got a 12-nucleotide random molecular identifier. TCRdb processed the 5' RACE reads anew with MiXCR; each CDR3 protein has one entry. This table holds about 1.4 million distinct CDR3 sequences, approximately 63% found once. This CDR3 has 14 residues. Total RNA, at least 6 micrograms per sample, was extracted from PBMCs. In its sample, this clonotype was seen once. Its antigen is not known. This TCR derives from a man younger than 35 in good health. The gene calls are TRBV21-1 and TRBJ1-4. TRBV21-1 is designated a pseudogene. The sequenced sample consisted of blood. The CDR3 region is CASSKEATNEKLFF. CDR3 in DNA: TGCGCCAGCAGCAAAGAAGCAACTAATGAAAAACTGTTTTTT.